The T cell receptor (beta chain) described here comes from a study of cytomegalovirus exposure and HLA in healthy donors. Whole-study findings and limits: Association of a missense DCLRE1C variant with TCR beta V- and J-gene trimming was reported in a later analysis. On later analysis, the bulk of CMV-associated TCR beta chains appeared to be HLA-restricted. CMV serostatus stood as the only immune exposure information on hand. Most TCRs appeared rarely, but some public TCRs recurred in many donors.

This clone was counted only a few times. Its specificity is not known. The PCR used 60 Vbeta and 13 Jbeta primers. Clones were read by immunoSEQ multiplex PCR, and TCRdb kept only the in-frame ones, dropping some. The repertoire holds about 85,000 clones, with more than 60% as singletons. Germline CDR1 is SGHNT and CDR2 is YYREEE (reference sequence). The CDR3 totals 11 residues. The V gene lost 2 bases and the J gene lost 6 bases, with 5 bases spanning the gap. The chain joins TRBV5-4 to TRBJ1-1; D is unresolved. Material: PBMCs. The TCR sequence derives from a boy younger than 18 in good health and CMV-seronegative. The CDR3 region has the DNA TGTGCCAGCAGCTTTGAGGCTGAAGCTTTCTTT. Protein sequence: CASSFEAEAFF.